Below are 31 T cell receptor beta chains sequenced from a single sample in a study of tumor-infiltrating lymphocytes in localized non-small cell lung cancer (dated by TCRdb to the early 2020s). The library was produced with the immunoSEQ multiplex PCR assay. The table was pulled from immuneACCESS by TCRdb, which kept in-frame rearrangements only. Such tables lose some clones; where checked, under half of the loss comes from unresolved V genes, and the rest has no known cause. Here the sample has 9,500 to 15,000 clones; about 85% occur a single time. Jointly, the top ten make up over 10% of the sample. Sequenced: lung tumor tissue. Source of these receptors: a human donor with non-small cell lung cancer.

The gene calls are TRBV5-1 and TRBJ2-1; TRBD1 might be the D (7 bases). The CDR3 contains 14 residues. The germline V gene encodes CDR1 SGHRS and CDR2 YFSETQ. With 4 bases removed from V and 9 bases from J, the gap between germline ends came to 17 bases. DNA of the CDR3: TGCGCCAGCAGCCAGGAGGGGGCGCTGGGTGAGCAGTTCTTC. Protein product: CASSQEGALGEQFF.

CDR3 sequence reads: CASSYAYTGEDQPQHF. CDR3 coding DNA: TGTGCCAGCAGTTACGCCTATACAGGGGAGGATCAGCCCCAGCATTTT. The chain is built from TRBV6-5 and TRBJ1-5; 7 bases align to TRBD1. The length of the CDR3 is 16 residues. V lost 2 bases and J lost 5; bases outside the gene matches: 9. The V gene's germline CDR1 is MNHEY and CDR2 SVGAGI.

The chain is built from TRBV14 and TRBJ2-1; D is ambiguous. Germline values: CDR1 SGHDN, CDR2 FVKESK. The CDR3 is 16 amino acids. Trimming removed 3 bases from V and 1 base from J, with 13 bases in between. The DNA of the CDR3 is TGTGCCAGCAGCCAGCCCTACAGCTCTTCCTACAATGAGCAGTTCTTC. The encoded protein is CASSQPYSSSYNEQFF.

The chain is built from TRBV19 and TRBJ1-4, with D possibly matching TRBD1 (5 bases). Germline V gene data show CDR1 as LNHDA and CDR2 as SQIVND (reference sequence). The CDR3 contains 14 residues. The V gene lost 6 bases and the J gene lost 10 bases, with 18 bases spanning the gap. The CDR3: CASRDGTGGGKLFF. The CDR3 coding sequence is TGTGCCAGTAGGGACGGGACGGGCGGGGGAAAACTGTTTTTT.

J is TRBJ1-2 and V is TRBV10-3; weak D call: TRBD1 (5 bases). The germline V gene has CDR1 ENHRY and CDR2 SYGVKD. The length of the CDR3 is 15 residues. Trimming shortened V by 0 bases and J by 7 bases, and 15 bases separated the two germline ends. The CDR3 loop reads CAISESILGEVGYTF. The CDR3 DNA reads TGTGCCATCAGTGAGTCGATCTTGGGGGAGGTTGGCTACACCTTC.

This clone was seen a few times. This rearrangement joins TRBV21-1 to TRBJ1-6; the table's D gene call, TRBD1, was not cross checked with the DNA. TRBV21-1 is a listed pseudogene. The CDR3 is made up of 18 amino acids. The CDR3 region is CASSKGPGQGDDNSPLHF. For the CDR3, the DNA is TGTGCCAGCAGCAAAGGGCCCGGCCAGGGGGACGATAATTCACCCCTCCACTTT.

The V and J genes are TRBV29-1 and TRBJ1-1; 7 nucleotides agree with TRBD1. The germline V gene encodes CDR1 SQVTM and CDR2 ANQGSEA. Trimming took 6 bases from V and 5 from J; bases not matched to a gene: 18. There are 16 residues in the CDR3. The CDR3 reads CSVGTRTGEGETEAFF. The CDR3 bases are TGCAGCGTGGGGACCAGGACAGGAGAAGGAGAAACTGAAGCTTTCTTT.

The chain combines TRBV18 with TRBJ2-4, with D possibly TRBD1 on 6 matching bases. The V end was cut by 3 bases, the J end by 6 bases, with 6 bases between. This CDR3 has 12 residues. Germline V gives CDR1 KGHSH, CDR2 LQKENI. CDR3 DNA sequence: TGTGCCAGCTCACCGGACAGAAACATTCAGTACTTC. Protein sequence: CASSPDRNIQYF.

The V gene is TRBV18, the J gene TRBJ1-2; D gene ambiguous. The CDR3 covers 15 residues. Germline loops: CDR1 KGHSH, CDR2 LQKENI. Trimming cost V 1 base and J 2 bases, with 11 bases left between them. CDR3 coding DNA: TGTGCCAGCTCACCACGCGAGGGAGGGAACTATGGCTACACCTTC. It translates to CASSPREGGNYGYTF.

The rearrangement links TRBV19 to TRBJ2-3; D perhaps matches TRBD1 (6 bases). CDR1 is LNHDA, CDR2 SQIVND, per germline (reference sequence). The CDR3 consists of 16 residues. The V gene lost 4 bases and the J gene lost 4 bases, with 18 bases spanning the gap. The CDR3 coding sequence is TGTGCCAGTAGTAAATTGGGGGCGCAGGTTGCAGATACGCAGTATTTT. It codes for CASSKLGAQVADTQYF.

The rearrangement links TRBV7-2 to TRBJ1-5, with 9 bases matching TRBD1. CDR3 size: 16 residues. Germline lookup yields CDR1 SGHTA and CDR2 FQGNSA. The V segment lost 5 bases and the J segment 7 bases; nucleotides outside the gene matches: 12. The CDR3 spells CASSPLTGGMVQPQHF. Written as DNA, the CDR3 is TGTGCCAGCAGCCCCTTGACAGGGGGGATGGTACAGCCCCAGCATTTT.

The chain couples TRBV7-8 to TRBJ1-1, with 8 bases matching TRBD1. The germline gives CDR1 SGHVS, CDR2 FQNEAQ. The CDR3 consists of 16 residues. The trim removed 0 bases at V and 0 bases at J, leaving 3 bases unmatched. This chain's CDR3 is CASSLARQGMNTEAFF. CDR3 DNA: TGTGCCAGCAGCTTAGCCCGACAGGGGATGAACACTGAAGCTTTCTTT.

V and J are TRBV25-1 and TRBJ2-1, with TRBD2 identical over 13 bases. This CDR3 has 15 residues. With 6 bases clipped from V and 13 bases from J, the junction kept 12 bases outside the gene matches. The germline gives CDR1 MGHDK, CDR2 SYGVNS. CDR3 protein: CASREGGTSGVIQFF. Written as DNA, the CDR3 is TGTGCCAGCAGGGAAGGCGGGACTAGCGGGGTTATACAGTTCTTC.

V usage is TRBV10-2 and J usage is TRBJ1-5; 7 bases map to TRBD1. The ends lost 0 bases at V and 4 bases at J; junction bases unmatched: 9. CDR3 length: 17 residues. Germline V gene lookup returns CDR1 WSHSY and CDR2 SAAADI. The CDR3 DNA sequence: TGCGCCAGCAGTGAGTCGGGGGACAGAGGGGTAAATCAGCCCCAGCATTTT. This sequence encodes CASSESGDRGVNQPQHF.

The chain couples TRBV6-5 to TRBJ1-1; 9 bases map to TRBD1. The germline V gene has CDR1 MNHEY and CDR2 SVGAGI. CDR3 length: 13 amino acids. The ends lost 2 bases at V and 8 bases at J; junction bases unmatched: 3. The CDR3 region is CASSYRTGDEAFF. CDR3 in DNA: TGTGCCAGCAGTTACAGGACAGGGGACGAAGCTTTCTTT.

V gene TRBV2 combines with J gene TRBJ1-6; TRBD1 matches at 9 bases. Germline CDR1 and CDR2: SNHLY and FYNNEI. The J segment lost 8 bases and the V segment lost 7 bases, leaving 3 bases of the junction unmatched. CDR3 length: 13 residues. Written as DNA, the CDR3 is TGTGCCAGCACCAGGGACAGGGATTCACCCCTCCACTTT. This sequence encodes CASTRDRDSPLHF.

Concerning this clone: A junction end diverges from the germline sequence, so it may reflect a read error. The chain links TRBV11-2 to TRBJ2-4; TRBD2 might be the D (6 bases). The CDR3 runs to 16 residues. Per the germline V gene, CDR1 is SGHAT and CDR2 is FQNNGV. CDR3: CASRLGSRDAKNIQYF. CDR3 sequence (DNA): TGTGCCAGCAGGTTAGGGTCGCGGGACGCCAAAAACATTCAGTACTTC.

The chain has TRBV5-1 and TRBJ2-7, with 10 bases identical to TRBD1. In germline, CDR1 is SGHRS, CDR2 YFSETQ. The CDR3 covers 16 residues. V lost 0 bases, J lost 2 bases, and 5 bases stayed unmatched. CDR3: CASSLGSTGGPYEQYF. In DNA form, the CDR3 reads TGCGCCAGCAGCTTGGGCTCGACAGGGGGCCCCTACGAGCAGTACTTC.

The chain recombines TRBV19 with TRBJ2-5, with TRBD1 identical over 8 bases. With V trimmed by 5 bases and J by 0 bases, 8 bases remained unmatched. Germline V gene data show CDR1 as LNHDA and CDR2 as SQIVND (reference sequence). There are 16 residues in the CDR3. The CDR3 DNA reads TGTGCCAGTAGTCCAGGGGGCAGCAGGGACCAAGAGACCCAGTACTTC. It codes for CASSPGGSRDQETQYF.

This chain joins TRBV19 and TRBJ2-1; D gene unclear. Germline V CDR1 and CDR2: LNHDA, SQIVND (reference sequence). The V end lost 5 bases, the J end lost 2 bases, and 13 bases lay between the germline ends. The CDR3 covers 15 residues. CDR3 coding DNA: TGTGCCAGTAGTTCTTCGACGGCTACCTACAATGAGCAGTTCTTC. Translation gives CASSSSTATYNEQFF. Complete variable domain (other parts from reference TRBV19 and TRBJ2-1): DGGITQSPKYLFRKEGQNVTLSCEQNLNHDAMYWYRQDPGQGLRLIYYSQIVNDFQKGDIAEGYSVSREKKESFPLTVTSAQKNPTAFYLCASSSSTATYNEQFFGPGTRLTVL.

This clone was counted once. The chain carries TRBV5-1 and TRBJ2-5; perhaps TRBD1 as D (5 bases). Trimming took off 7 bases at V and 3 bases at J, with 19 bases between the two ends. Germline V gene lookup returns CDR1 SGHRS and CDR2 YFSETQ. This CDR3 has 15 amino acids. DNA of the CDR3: TGCGCCAGCCGTCGTATCAGGGATGGAGAAGAGACCCAGTACTTC. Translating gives CASRRIRDGEETQYF.

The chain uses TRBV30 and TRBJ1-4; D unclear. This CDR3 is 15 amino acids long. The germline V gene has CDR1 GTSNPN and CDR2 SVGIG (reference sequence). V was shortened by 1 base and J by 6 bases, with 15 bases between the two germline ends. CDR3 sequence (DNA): TGTGCCTGGAGTGGGGTTCGGTCAGTATATGAAAAACTGTTTTTT. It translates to CAWSGVRSVYEKLFF.

The CDR3 DNA is TGTGCCAGTAGGAATCCGGGAACCGGCACCGGGGAGCTGTTTTTT. As protein: CASRNPGTGTGELFF. The chain links TRBV19 to TRBJ2-2; weak D call: TRBD2 (5 bases). The CDR3 spans 15 residues. The germline V gene has CDR1 LNHDA and CDR2 SQIVND (reference sequence). Trimming shortened V by 6 bases and J by 4 bases, and 15 bases separated the two germline ends.

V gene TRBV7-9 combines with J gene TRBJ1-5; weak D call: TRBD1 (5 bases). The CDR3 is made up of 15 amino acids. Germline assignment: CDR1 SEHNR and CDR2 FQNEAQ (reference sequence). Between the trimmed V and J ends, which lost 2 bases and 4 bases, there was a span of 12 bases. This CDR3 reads CASSLTGGENQPQHF. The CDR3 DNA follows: TGTGCCAGCAGCTTAACAGGAGGGGAGAATCAGCCCCAGCATTTT.

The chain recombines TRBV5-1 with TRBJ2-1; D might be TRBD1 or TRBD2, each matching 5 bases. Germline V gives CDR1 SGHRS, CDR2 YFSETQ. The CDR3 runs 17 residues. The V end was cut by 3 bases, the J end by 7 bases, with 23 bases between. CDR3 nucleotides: TGCGCCAGCAGCTGGGGCTCCTATGACAAGGAGCGGAATGAGCAGTTCTTC. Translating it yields CASSWGSYDKERNEQFF.

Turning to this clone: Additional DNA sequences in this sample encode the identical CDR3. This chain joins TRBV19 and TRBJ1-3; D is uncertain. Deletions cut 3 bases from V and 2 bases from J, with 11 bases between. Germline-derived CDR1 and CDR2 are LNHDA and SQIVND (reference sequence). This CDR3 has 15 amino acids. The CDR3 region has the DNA TGTGCCAGTAGTATGGAACGGGGAACTGGAAACACCATATATTTT. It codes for CASSMERGTGNTIYF.

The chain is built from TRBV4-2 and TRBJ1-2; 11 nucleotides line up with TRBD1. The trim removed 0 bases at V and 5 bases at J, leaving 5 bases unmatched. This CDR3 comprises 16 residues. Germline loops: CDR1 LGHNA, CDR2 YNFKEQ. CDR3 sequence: CASSQDSGQGAYGYTF. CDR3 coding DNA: TGTGCCAGCAGCCAAGATAGTGGACAGGGGGCGTATGGCTACACCTTC.

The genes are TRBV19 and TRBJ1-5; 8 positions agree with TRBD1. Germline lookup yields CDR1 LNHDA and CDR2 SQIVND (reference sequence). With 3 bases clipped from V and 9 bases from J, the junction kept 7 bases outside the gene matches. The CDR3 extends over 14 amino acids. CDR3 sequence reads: CASSIGTGPGPQHF. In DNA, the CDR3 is TGTGCCAGTAGTATTGGGACAGGCCCGGGGCCCCAGCATTTT.

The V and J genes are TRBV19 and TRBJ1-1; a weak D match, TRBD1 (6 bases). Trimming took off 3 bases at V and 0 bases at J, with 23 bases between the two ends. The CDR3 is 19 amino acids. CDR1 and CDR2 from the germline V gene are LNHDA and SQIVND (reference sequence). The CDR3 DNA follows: TGTGCCAGTAGTATTAGCCGCGGGGGGGGCCCTGGGATGAACACTGAAGCTTTCTTT. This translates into CASSISRGGGPGMNTEAFF.

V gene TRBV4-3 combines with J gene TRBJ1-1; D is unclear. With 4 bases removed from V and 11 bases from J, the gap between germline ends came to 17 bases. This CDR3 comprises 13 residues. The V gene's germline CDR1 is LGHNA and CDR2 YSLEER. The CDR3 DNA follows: TGCGCCAGCAGCCTTCGGACCGACTTGGGGGCTTTCTTT. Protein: CASSLRTDLGAFF.

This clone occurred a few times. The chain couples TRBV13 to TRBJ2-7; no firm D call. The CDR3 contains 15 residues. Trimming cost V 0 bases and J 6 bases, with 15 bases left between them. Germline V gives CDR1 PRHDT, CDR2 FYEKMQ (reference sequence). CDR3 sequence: CASSLGLGSITEQYF. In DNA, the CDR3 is TGTGCCAGCAGCTTAGGCCTGGGGTCCATCACCGAGCAGTACTTC.